What follows describes a single T cell receptor (beta chain). The antigen is not known. The sample belongs to a study of cytomegalovirus exposure and HLA in healthy donors. PCR employed 60 Vbeta and 13 Jbeta primers. The method was immunoSEQ multiplex PCR; TCRdb's version includes in-frame clones alone and lacks a portion of them. Of 160,000 or so clones listed, almost 85% are singletons. CDR1 and CDR2 (germline): SGHRS, YFSETQ. The J segment lost 3 bases and the V segment lost 1 base, leaving 1 base of the junction unmatched. The length of the CDR3 is 14 residues. Study-level findings and limits: Confirmation in vitro established that a few CMV-associated chains were specific for CMV antigens. It was in a later analysis that TCR association rates were seen to vary by HLA locus, highest for DRB1 and lowest for HLA-C.

The sequencing sample was made of PBMCs. The genes are TRBV5-1 and TRBJ1-3, with 7 bases lining up with TRBD1. The TCR comes from a man younger than 40 in good health and CMV-seronegative. The CDR3 is CASSLTGVGNTIYF. The CDR3 region has the DNA TGCGCCAGCAGCTTGACAGGGGTTGGAAACACCATATATTTT.